The sequence of this T cell receptor beta chain was determined in a study of blood T cell repertoires in COVID-19. Across the study: Specimens from acute and convalescent COVID-19 originated in the United States, Italy and Spain. T cells, B-cell-depleted T cells, or PBMCs provided the cDNA or gDNA that served as material.

Per the authors' pipeline: Researchers report that nucleated cell counts were estimated from reference gene primer amplification. The data were produced by immunoSEQ multiplex PCR, yet TCRdb's version contains in-frame clones alone and is incomplete. That table gives V, J and clone size, and the DNA gave D and trimming. The repertoire holds some 100,000 clones, with 70% to 90% as singletons. CDR3 length equals 14 residues. The ends were cut back, 4 bases at V and 10 bases at J, with 15 bases in the middle. Germline lookup yields CDR1 SGHDT and CDR2 YYEEEE. The chain has TRBV5-6 and TRBJ1-6; D is unresolved. The sample was peripheral blood. This clonotype was obtained from a human donor in a cohort sampled during active COVID-19. CDR3 DNA: TGTGCCAGCAGCGCGCTGTCGGGAGCCTCACCCCTCCACTTT. It yields the protein CASSALSGASPLHF.